Shown below are 21 T cell receptor beta chains from a single sample sequenced in a study of T cell responses to AZD1222 COVID-19 vaccine. Using immunoSEQ multiplex PCR, the repertoire was profiled, and TCRdb retains in-frame clones only, with some absent. The table records 140,000 to 150,000 clones, approximately 93% of them present only once. Sequences were derived from peripheral blood, sampled on day 0 of AZD1222 vaccination. These receptors all stem from an adult in good health.

The gene calls are TRBV9 and TRBJ1-5; D uncertain. Trimming stripped 4 bases from V and 3 bases from J, with 14 bases between. Germline lookup yields CDR1 SGDLS and CDR2 YYNGEE. The CDR3 has 15 amino acids. CDR3 bases: TGTGCCAGCAGCCTGAGCGTTGACGCCAATCAGCCCCAGCATTTT. It is translated as CASSLSVDANQPQHF.

The gene calls are TRBV10-3 and TRBJ1-5; 7 nucleotides align to TRBD1. CDR3 length: 13 amino acids. The V gene's germline CDR1 is ENHRY and CDR2 SYGVKD. Unmatched junction bases numbered 6, after V lost 8 bases and J lost 5 bases. The CDR3 protein is CAISRTGDQPQHF. The CDR3 DNA reads as TGTGCCATCTCCCGGACAGGCGATCAGCCCCAGCATTTT.

The chain has TRBV6-5 and TRBJ2-1; D is perhaps TRBD2 (6 bases). CDR1 is MNHEY and CDR2 is SVGAGI in the germline V gene. Trimming shortened V by 7 bases and J by 9 bases, and 19 bases separated the two germline ends. The CDR3 has 14 residues. The CDR3: CASNPRVGGTEQFF. The CDR3 DNA is TGTGCCAGCAACCCCCGAGTGGGAGGAACTGAGCAGTTCTTC.

For this clone: In the same sample, other DNA sequences code for this CDR3. This rearrangement joins TRBV3-1 (or the pseudogene TRBV3-2) to TRBJ2-5; no reliable D call. This CDR3 is built from 13 residues. Germline CDR1 is LGHDT and CDR2 is YNNKEL (reference sequence). The germline V and J ends were trimmed by 0 bases and 3 bases, with 5 bases remaining between them. CDR3 protein: CASSQDREETQYF. The CDR3 nucleotides read TGTGCCAGCAGCCAAGATCGGGAAGAGACCCAGTACTTC.

The chain carries TRBV5-1 and TRBJ1-5, with a tentative D call TRBD1 (5 bases). This CDR3 contains 15 residues. Looked up from germline, CDR1 is SGHRS and CDR2 is YFSETQ. V lost 0 bases, J lost 0 bases, and 7 bases lay in between. The chain's CDR3 is CASSLGGGSNQPQHF. In DNA form, the CDR3 reads TGCGCCAGCAGCTTGGGGGGCGGTAGCAATCAGCCCCAGCATTTT.

V usage is TRBV28 and J usage is TRBJ1-4; D not resolved. Germline V gene lookup returns CDR1 MDHEN and CDR2 SYDVKM. This CDR3 has 14 amino acids. V was cut by 1 base and J by 7 bases, with 10 bases left in between. The CDR3 spells CASSLSGHIEKLFF. The CDR3 coding sequence is TGTGCCAGCAGTTTATCCGGTCACATTGAAAAACTGTTTTTT.

This sequence joins TRBV6-2 or TRBV6-3 and TRBJ2-7; 8 nucleotides line up with TRBD2. CDR1 MNHEY and CDR2 SVGEGT come from the germline V gene. CDR3 length: 14 amino acids. J was trimmed by 2 bases and V by 5 bases; bases with no gene match: 5. This CDR3 is CASSRTSGTYEQYF. The CDR3 region has the DNA TGTGCCAGCAGTCGAACTAGCGGAACCTACGAGCAGTACTTC.

V is TRBV29-1 and J is TRBJ2-1; D is unresolved. The CDR3 sequence is 11 residues long. V was clipped by 3 bases and J by 7 bases, with 7 bases between them. Germline loops: CDR1 SQVTM, CDR2 ANQGSEA. The CDR3 DNA reads as TGCAGCGTTGATCTCGGGAATGAGCAGTTCTTC. As protein: CSVDLGNEQFF.

The gene calls are TRBV11-1 and TRBJ2-1; D possibly uses TRBD1 or TRBD2 (5 bases each). CDR3 length: 14 residues. Germline assignment: CDR1 SGHAT and CDR2 FQDESV (reference sequence). V lost 10 bases and J 9 bases, leaving 22 bases between the germline ends. The CDR3 DNA reads as TGTGCCACCAATTACCGGGACGCCGAAGGTGAGCAGTTCTTC. Encoded protein: CATNYRDAEGEQFF.

The rearrangement uses TRBV5-1 and TRBJ1-5; D perhaps matches TRBD1 (5 bases). Per the germline V gene, CDR1 is SGHRS and CDR2 is YFSETQ. The CDR3 spans 14 residues. The ends were cut back, 1 base at V and 2 bases at J, with 7 bases in the middle. The CDR3 spells CASSLWGGNQPQHF. The CDR3 DNA follows: TGCGCCAGCAGCTTGTGGGGGGGCAATCAGCCCCAGCATTTT.

V usage is TRBV6-6 and J usage is TRBJ1-3; D uncertain. Trimming removed 0 bases at V and 3 bases at J, with 9 bases between. The CDR3 spans 15 residues. Germline CDR1 reads MNHNY; CDR2 reads SVGAGI (reference sequence). CDR3 sequence: CASSYSSTRGNTIYF. Written as DNA, the CDR3 is TGTGCCAGCAGTTACTCGAGTACACGTGGAAACACCATATATTTT.

This sequence joins TRBV5-4 and TRBJ2-1; 10 bases line up with TRBD2. Unmatched junction bases numbered 10, after V lost 6 bases and J lost 7 bases. The length of the CDR3 is 15 residues. Germline V gene sequence: CDR1 SGHNT, CDR2 YYREEE (reference sequence). The CDR3 region has the DNA TGTGCCAGCACCCTCCCCGGACTAGCGGTGAATGAGCAGTTCTTC. The encoded protein is CASTLPGLAVNEQFF. The full variable domain, completed using reference TRBV5-4 and TRBJ2-1, is ETGVTQSPTHLIKTRGQQVTLRCSSQSGHNTVSWYQQALGQGPQFIFQYYREEENGRGNFPPRFSGLQFPNYSSELNVNALELDDSALYLCASTLPGLAVNEQFFGPGTRLTVL.

In its sample, this clone was seen once. The chain has TRBV6-1 and TRBJ1-4; D gene uncertain. The germline CDR1 and CDR2 sequences are MNHNS and SASEGT. V lost 2 bases and J 8 bases, leaving 15 bases between the germline ends. The CDR3 is 15 residues long. The CDR3: CASSERWGWSEKLFF. As DNA, the CDR3 is TGTGCCAGCAGTGAAAGGTGGGGATGGAGCGAAAAACTGTTTTTT.

V usage is TRBV7-8 and J usage is TRBJ2-1; D perhaps matches TRBD2 (5 bases). The germline gives CDR1 SGHVS, CDR2 FQNEAQ. The CDR3 contains 16 residues. V dropped 5 bases and J dropped 8 bases, with 22 bases sitting between them. CDR3 DNA sequence: TGTGCCAGCAGCCCCGGAAGATTGAGGAGGTCGTATGAGCAGTTCTTC. Translation: CASSPGRLRRSYEQFF.

The chain couples TRBV5-6 to TRBJ1-2, with a tentative D call TRBD1 (6 bases). The CDR3 covers 13 residues. The V and J ends lost 0 bases and 8 bases respectively, with 11 bases between them. Germline lookup yields CDR1 SGHDT and CDR2 YYEEEE. In DNA, the CDR3 is TGTGCCAGCAGCTTGGTCGGGGGCGGCGGCTACACCTTC. The encoded protein is CASSLVGGGGYTF.

This clone showed up just once. The J gene is TRBJ2-1, the V gene TRBV6-5; no clear D gene. CDR3 length: 14 residues. Trimming pared 8 bases from V and 10 bases from J, leaving 21 bases between. Germline CDR1 MNHEY, CDR2 SVGAGI. The CDR3 here is CASSPSPRPNEQFF. CDR3 DNA: TGTGCCAGCTCTCCCTCCCCTCGTCCCAACGAGCAGTTCTTC.

DNA of the CDR3: TGTGCCTGGAGTTCCTCGGCCGGGGAGCTGTTTTTT. Translated, it gives CAWSSSAGELFF. This rearrangement joins TRBV30 to TRBJ2-2; no definite D call. The germline V gene encodes CDR1 GTSNPN and CDR2 SVGIG (reference sequence). The CDR3 loop spans 12 amino acids. Trimming left V 2 bases short and J 6 bases short, with 7 bases between.

This rearrangement joins TRBV12-3 or TRBV12-4 to TRBJ1-6; D is perhaps TRBD1 (5 bases). The CDR3 runs to 12 residues. V shed 3 bases and J shed 14 bases, with 11 bases lying between them. In DNA, the CDR3 is TGTGCCAGCAGTTTTTGGTTAGGGGCCCTCCACTTT. The encoded protein is CASSFWLGALHF.

The count of this clone is one. This sequence joins TRBV30 and TRBJ1-1; no clear D. V gave up 3 bases and J gave up 0 bases, with 11 bases separating them. Germline V gene data show CDR1 as GTSNPN and CDR2 as SVGIG (reference sequence). The CDR3 consists of 14 residues. In DNA, the CDR3 is TGTGCCTGGAGGGAATTCATTATGAACACTGAAGCTTTCTTT. Amino acids: CAWREFIMNTEAFF.

The chain carries TRBV28 and TRBJ1-2; D remains unclear. Looked up from germline, CDR1 is MDHEN and CDR2 is SYDVKM. This CDR3 region has 13 residues. Trimming took off 5 bases at V and 2 bases at J, with 9 bases between the two ends. The CDR3 DNA sequence: TGTGCCAGCAGTAATCGAGGAAACTATGGCTACACCTTC. Translation gives CASSNRGNYGYTF.

The CDR3 DNA reads as TGTGCCAGCAGTTACAAAGGGATTAATTCACCCCTCCACTTT. This encodes CASSYKGINSPLHF. V is TRBV6-5 and J is TRBJ1-6; D unresolved. The CDR3 extends over 14 amino acids. Trimming removed 2 bases at V and 6 bases at J, with 8 bases between. Germline CDR1 is MNHEY and CDR2 is SVGAGI.